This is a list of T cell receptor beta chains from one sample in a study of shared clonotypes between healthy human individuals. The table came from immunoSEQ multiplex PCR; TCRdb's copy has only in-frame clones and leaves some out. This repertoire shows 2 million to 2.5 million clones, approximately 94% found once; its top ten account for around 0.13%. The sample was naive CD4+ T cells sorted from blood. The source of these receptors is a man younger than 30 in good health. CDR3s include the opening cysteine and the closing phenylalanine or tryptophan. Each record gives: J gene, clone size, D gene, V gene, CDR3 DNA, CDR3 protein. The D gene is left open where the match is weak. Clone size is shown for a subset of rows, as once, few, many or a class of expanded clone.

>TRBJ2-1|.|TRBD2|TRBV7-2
TGTGCCAGCAGCTTCTCGCTAGCGGGGTACGATGAGCAGTTCTTC
CASSFSLAGYDEQFF
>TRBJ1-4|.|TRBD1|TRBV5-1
TGCGCCAGCAGAAGGACAGGGCGTGATGAAAAACTGTTTTTT
CASRRTGRDEKLFF
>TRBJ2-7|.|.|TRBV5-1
TGCGCCAGCAGCTTGGCACTCAGGGGTGGTAACGAGCAGTACTTC
CASSLALRGGNEQYF
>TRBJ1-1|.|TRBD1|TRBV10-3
TGTGCCACTCAAGATATACAGGGGGCGCGGACTGAAGCTTTCTTT
CATQDIQGARTEAFF
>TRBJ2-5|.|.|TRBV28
TGTGCCAGCAGTCCTCCCCCCACCGGCGTAGAGACCCAGTACTTC
CASSPPPTGVETQYF
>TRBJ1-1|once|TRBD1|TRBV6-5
TGTGCCATTGGACAGGACACTGAAGCTTTCTTT
CAIGQDTEAFF
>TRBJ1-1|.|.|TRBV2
TGTGCCAGCAGTGGGGACCGTGTGACTGAAGCTTTCTTT
CASSGDRVTEAFF
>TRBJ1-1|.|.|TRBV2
TGTGCCAGCAGTGAAATATACGGGGACACTGAAGCTTTCTTT
CASSEIYGDTEAFF
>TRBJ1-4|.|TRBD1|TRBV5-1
TGCGCCAGCAGCAGGGGGACAGGGCAGAATGAAAAACTGTTTTTT
CASSRGTGQNEKLFF
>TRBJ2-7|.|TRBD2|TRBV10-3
TGTGCCATCAGCGTCGAGCGGGGGTTTCTATCCTACGAGCAGTACTTC
CAISVERGFLSYEQYF
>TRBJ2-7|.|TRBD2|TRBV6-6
TGTGCCAGCAGTTACCCTGCAGCGGGAAGCTACGAGCAGTACTTC
CASSYPAAGSYEQYF
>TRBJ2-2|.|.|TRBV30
TGTGCCTGGAGAGGGGGGCCCGGGGAGCTGTTTTTT
CAWRGGPGELFF
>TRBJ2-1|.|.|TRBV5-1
TGCGCCAGCAGCTTGGGCCAATACAATGAGCAGTTCTTC
CASSLGQYNEQFF
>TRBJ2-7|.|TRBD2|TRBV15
TGTGCCACCAGCAGAGATGGCCTAGCGGGACAGACCTACGAGCAGTACTTC
CATSRDGLAGQTYEQYF
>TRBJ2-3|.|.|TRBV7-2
TGTGCCAGCAGCCAGGGTGGAGATACGCAGTATTTT
CASSQGGDTQYF
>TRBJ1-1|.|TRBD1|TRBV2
TGTGCCAGCAGGGGACAGGGGACTTTGAACACTGAAGCTTTCTTT
CASRGQGTLNTEAFF
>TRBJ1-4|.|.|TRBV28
TGTGCCAGCAACCATCCCCGCGCAACTAATGAAAAACTGTTTTTT
CASNHPRATNEKLFF
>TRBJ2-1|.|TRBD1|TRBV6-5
TGTGCCAGCAGTTTCCGCGGACAGGAGAAAAAGCAGTTCTTC
CASSFRGQEKKQFF
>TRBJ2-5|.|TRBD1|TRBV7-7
TGTGCTAGCAGCTCGTCTAACAGGGGGGAAGAGACCCAGTACTTC
CASSSSNRGEETQYF
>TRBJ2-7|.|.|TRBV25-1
TGTGCCAGCAGTGATTCCAGCCCCTACGAGCAGTACTTC
CASSDSSPYEQYF
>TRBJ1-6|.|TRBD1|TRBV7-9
TGTGCCAGCAGCTTCGACAGGGGCCTCCACTTT
CASSFDRGLHF
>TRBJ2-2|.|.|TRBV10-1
TGCGCCAGCAGTGACTACAGGATCAACACCGGGGAGCTGTTTTTT
CASSDYRINTGELFF
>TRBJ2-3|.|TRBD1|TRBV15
TGTGCCACCAGCACCCGACAGGGGAGAACAGATACGCAGTATTTT
CATSTRQGRTDTQYF
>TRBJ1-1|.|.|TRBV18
TGTGCCAGCTCACCCCGGGGTAGGGGGAACACTGAAGCTTTCTTT
CASSPRGRGNTEAFF
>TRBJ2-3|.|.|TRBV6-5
TGTGCCTCCCGGACAGTCCAGGGAGATACGCAGTATTTT
CASRTVQGDTQYF
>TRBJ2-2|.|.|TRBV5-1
TGCGCCAGCAGGTCCGGGAGAGGGGAGCTGTTTTTT
CASRSGRGELFF
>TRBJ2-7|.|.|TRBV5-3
TGTGCCAGAAGCCATCGTGCGGCTTCCTACGAGCAGTACTTC
CARSHRAASYEQYF
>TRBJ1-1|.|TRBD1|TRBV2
TGTGCCAGCAACCCGACAGGGTCACATGAAGCTTTCTTT
CASNPTGSHEAFF
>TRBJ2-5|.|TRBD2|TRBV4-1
TGCGCCAGCAGCCGAGTAGCGGGGGGCCAAGAGACCCAGTACTTC
CASSRVAGGQETQYF
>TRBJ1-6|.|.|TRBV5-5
TGTGCCAGCAGCTTGGTCGGGGGCAATTCACCCCTCCACTTT
CASSLVGGNSPLHF
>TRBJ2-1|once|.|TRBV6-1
TGTGCCAGCAGTGAAGGACCCTTCTACAATGAGCAGTTCTTC
CASSEGPFYNEQFF
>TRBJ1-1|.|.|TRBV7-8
TGTGCCAGCAGGGGAATTACTGCCGAAGCTTTCTTT
CASRGITAEAFF
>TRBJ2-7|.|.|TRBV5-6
TGTGCCAGCAGCTTGGATGGGGGCGCGGGGCAGTACTTC
CASSLDGGAGQYF
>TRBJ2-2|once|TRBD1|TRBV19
TGTGCCAGTAGTATACTACCGGGACAGGGAGGCACCGGGGAGCTGTTTTTT
CASSILPGQGGTGELFF
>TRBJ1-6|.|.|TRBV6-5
TGTGCCAGCAGTTACGCGACGGCTAATTCACCCCTCCACTTT
CASSYATANSPLHF
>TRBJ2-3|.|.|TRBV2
TGTGCCAGCAGTAGCCAGGGGAGCACAGATACGCAGTATTTT
CASSSQGSTDTQYF
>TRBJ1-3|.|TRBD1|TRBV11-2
TGTGCCAGCAGCTTCATAACCGGGACAGGGAATTCGAACACCATATATTTT
CASSFITGTGNSNTIYF
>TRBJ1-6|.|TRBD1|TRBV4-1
TGCGCCAGCAGCCGGGACAGGGGCGGTAATAATTCACCCCTCCACTTT
CASSRDRGGNNSPLHF
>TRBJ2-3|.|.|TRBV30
TGTGCCTGGAGTGTAGTTGGGCAGGGCACAGATACGCAGTATTTT
CAWSVVGQGTDTQYF
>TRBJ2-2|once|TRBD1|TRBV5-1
TGCGCCAGCAGGGAACAGGGGGCGGCCGGGGAGCTGTTTTTT
CASREQGAAGELFF